This TCR beta chain was sequenced in a study of beta chain features in type 1 diabetes. Study-level information: Patients did not differ from healthy donors in age, gender or cell yield.

Comment on this clone: Its cognate antigen is unknown.

The isolated RNA, all of it, was reverse transcribed, so expressed TCRB transcripts were what got sequenced. Using immunoSEQ multiplex PCR, the repertoire was profiled, and TCRdb retains in-frame clones only, with some absent. The repertoire holds 250,000 to 350,000 clones, 8% to 13% seen once, with 0.015% in the top ten. The ends were cut back, 3 bases at V and 10 bases at J, with 12 bases in the middle. Germline V gene sequence: CDR1 DFQATT, CDR2 SNEGSKA (reference sequence). The CDR3 is 11 amino acids. Findings of the study overall: It was among patients, rather than healthy donors, that naive, central memory and Treg TCRB repertoires appeared more similar. PCR might preferentially amplify shorter templates, equally in patients and controls.

Sorting gave populations that all exceeded 95% purity. The rearrangement uses TRBV20-1 and TRBJ1-1; the D gene is possibly TRBD1 (6 bases). The specimen sequenced was naive CD4+ T cells from blood. This TCR was sampled from a woman under 40 in good health. The CDR3 DNA reads as TGCAGTGCTAGGGGGGGGCGGGCAGCTTTCTTT. Protein: CSARGGRAAFF.